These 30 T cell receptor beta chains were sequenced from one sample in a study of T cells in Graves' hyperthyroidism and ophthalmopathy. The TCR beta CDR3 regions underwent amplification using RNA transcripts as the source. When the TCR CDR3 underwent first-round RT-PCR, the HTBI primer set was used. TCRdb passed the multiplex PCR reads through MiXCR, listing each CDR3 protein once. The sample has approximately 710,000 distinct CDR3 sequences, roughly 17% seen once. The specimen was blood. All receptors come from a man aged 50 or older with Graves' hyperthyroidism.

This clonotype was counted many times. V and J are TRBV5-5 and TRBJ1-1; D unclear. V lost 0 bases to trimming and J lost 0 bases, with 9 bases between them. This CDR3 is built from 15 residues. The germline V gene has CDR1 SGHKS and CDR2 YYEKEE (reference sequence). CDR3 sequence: CASSLARGLNTEAFF. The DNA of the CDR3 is TGTGCCAGCAGCTTGGCACGGGGATTGAACACTGAAGCTTTCTTT.

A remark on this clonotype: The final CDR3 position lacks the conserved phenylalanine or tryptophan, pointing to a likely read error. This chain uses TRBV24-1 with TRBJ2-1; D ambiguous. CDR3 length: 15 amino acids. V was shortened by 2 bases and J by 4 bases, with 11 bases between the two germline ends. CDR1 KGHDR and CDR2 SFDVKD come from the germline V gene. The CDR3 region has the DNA TGTGCCACCAGTGATTCCCTTACAGTATACAATGAGCAGTTCGTC. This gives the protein CATSDSLTVYNEQFV.

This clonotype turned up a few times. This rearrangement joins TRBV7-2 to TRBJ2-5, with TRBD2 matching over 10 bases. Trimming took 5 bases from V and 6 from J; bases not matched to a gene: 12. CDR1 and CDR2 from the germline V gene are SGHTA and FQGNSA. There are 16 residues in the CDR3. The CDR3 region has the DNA TGTGCCAGCAGCGAGTGGACTAGCGGATATGGGAAGACCCAGTACTTC. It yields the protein CASSEWTSGYGKTQYF.

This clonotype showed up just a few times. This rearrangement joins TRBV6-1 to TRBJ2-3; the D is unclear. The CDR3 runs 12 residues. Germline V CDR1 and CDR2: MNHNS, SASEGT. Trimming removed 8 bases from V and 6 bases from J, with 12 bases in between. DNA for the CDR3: TGTGCCAGCCAAAGTAGCCTCGATACGCAGTATTTT. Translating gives CASQSSLDTQYF.

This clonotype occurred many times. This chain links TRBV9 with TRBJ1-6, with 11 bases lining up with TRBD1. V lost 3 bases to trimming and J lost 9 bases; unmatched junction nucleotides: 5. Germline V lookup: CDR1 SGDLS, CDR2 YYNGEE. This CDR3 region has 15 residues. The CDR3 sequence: CASSEGQGGVSPLHF. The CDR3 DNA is TGTGCCAGCAGCGAGGGACAGGGGGGAGTTTCACCCCTCCACTTT.

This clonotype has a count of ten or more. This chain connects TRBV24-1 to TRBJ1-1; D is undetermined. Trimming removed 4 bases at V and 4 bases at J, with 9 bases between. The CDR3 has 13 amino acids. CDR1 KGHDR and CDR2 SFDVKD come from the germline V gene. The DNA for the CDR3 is TGTGCCACCAGTGAAAGGGATCTCACTGAAGCTTTCTTT. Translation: CATSERDLTEAFF.

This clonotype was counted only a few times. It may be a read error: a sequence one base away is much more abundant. CDR3 sequence: CAWSGGHGLGYTF. In nucleotides, the CDR3 is TGTGCCTGGAGTGGGGGCCACGGGCTTGGCTACACCTTC. This chain links TRBV30 with TRBJ1-2; D might be TRBD1 (5 bases). V lost 1 base and J lost 7, with 13 bases in between. This CDR3 region has 13 residues. Germline values: CDR1 GTSNPN, CDR2 SVGIG (reference sequence).

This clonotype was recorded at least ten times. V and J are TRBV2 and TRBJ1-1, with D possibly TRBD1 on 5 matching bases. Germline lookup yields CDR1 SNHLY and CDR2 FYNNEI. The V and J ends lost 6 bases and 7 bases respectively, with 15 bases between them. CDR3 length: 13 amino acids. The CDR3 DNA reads TGTGCCAGCAGACCGGGGCTGCGAGGTGAAGCTTTCTTT. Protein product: CASRPGLRGEAFF.

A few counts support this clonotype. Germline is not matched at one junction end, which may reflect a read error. This chain's CDR3 is CSAREGSLPYGQYF. DNA of the CDR3: TGCAGTGCTAGAGAAGGTTCTTTGCCCTACGGGCAGTACTTC. This chain joins TRBV20-1 and TRBJ2-7; D call uncertain. The length of the CDR3 is 14 residues. Germline lookup yields CDR1 DFQATT and CDR2 SNEGSKA (reference sequence).

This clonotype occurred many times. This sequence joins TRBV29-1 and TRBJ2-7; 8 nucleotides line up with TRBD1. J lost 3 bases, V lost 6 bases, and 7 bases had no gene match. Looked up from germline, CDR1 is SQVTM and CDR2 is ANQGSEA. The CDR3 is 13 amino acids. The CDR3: CSVWTGTGYEQYF. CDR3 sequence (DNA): TGCAGCGTCTGGACAGGGACGGGCTACGAGCAGTACTTC.

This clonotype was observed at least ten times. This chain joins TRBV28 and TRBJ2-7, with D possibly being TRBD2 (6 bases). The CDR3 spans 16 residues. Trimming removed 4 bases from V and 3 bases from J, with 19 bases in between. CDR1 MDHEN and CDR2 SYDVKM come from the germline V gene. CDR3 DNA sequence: TGTGCCAGCAGTTCCCCCGCTGGGGGGAGGCACTACGAGCAGTACTTC. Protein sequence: CASSSPAGGRHYEQYF.

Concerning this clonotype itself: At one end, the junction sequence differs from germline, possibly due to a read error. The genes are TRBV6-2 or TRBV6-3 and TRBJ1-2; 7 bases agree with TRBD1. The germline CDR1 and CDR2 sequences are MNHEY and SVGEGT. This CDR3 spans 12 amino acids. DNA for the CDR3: TGTGTCAGCAGTTGGACAGGTGATGGGTACACCTTC. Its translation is CVSSWTGDGYTF.

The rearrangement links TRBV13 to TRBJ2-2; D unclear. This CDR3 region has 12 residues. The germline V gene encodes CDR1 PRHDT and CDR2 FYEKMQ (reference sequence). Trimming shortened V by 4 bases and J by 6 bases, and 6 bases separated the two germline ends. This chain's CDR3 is CASSWAAGELFF. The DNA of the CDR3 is TGTGCCAGCAGCTGGGCAGCCGGGGAGCTGTTTTTT.

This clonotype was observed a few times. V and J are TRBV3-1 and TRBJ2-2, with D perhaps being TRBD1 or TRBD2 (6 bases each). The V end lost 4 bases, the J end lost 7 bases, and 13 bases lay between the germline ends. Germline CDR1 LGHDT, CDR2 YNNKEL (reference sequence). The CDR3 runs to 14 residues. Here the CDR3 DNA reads TGTGCCAGCAGCCGCGACAGGAGGGGCGGGGAGCTGTTTTTT. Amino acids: CASSRDRRGGELFF.

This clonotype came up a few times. The CDR3 nucleotides are TGTGCCAGCAGCTTGGGTTCGAACCGCAATCAGCCCCAGCATTTT. The encoded protein is CASSLGSNRNQPQHF. This chain uses TRBV5-8 with TRBJ1-5, with D unclear. With 0 bases removed from V and 2 bases from J, the gap between germline ends came to 9 bases. The CDR3 sequence is 15 residues long. Looked up from germline, CDR1 is SGHTS and CDR2 is YDEGEE.

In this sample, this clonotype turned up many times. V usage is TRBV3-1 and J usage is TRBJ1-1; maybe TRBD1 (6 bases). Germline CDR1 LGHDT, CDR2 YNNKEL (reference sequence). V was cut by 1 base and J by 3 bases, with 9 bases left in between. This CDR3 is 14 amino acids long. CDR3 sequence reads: CASSQGGGYTEAFF. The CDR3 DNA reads TGTGCCAGCAGCCAAGGAGGGGGTTACACTGAAGCTTTCTTT.

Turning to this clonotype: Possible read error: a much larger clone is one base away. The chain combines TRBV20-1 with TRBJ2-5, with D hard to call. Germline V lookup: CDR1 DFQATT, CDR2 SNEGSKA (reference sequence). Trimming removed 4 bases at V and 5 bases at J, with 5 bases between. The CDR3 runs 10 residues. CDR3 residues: CSAMWETQYF. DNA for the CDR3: TGCAGTGCTATGTGGGAGACCCAGTACTTC.

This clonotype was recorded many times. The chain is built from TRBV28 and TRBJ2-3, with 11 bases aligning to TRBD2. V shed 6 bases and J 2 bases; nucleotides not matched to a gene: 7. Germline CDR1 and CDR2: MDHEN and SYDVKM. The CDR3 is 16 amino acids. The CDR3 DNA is TGTGCCAGCAGCCAACTGGGACTAGCGGTCACAGATACGCAGTATTTT. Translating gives CASSQLGLAVTDTQYF.

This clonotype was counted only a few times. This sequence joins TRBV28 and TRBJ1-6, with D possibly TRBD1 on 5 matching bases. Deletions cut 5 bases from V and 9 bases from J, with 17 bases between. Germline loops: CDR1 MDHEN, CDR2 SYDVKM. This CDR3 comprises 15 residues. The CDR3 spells CASSPGGDSGSPLHF. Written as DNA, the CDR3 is TGTGCCAGCAGTCCTGGGGGGGACTCGGGTTCACCCCTCCACTTT.

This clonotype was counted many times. CDR3 protein: CASSEGQGSQPQHF. The CDR3 coding sequence is TGTGCCAGCAGTGAGGGACAGGGATCCCAGCCCCAGCATTTT. This rearrangement joins TRBV2 to TRBJ1-5, with 9 positions matching TRBD1. The ends lost 3 bases at V and 7 bases at J; junction bases unmatched: 4. Germline V gives CDR1 SNHLY, CDR2 FYNNEI. This CDR3 comprises 14 residues.

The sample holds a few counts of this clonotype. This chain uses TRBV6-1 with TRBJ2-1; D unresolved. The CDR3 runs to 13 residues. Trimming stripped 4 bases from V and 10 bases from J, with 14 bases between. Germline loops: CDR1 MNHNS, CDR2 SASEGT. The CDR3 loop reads CASSATFSREQFF. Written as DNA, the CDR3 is TGTGCCAGCAGTGCCACGTTCTCCAGGGAGCAGTTCTTC.

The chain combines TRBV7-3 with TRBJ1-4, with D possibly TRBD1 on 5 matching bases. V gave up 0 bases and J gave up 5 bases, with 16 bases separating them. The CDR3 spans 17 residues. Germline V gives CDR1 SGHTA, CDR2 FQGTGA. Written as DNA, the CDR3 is TGTGCCAGCAGCTTAACGCCTCGCAGGGCGGAGAATGAAAAACTGTTTTTT. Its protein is CASSLTPRRAENEKLFF.

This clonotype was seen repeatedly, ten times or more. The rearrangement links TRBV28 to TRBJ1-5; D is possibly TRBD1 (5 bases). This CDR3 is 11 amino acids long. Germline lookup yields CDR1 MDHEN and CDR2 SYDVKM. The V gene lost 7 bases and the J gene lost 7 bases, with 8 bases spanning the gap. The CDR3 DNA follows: TGTGCCAGCAACGAGGGGCAGCCCCAGCATTTT. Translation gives CASNEGQPQHF. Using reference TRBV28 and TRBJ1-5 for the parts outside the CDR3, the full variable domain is DVKVTQSSRYLVKRTGEKVFLECVQDMDHENMFWYRQDPGLGLRLIYFSYDVKMKEKGDIPEGYSVSREKKERFSLILESASTNQTSMYLCASNEGQPQHFGDGTRLSIL.

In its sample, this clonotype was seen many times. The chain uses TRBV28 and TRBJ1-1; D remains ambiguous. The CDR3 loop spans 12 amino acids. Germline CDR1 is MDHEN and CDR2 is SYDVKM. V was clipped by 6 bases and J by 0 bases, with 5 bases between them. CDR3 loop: CASRWVNTEAFF. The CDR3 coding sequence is TGTGCCAGCAGATGGGTGAACACTGAAGCTTTCTTT.

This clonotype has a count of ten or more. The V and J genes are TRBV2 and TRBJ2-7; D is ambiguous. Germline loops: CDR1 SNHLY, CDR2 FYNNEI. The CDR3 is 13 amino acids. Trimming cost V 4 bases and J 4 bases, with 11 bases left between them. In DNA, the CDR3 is TGTGCCAGCAGTGCCTCGCGATCTTACGAGCAGTACTTC. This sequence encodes CASSASRSYEQYF.

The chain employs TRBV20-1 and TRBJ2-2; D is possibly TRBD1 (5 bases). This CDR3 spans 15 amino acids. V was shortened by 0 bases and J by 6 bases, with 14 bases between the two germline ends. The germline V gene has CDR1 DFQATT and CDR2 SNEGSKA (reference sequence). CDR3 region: CSARDPGKIAGELFF. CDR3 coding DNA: TGCAGTGCTAGAGATCCAGGGAAAATCGCCGGGGAGCTGTTTTTT.

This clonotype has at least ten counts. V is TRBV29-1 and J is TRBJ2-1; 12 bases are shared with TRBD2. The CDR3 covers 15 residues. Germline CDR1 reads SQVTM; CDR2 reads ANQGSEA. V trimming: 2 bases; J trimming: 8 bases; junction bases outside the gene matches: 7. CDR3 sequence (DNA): TGCAGCGTTGAATCCCTAGCGGGAGGGGGGTATGAGCAGTTCTTC. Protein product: CSVESLAGGGYEQFF.

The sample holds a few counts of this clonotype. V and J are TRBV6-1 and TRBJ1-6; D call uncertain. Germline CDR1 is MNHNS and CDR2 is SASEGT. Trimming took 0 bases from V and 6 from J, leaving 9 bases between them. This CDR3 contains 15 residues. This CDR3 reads CASSEAKQLNSPLHF. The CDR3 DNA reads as TGTGCCAGCAGTGAAGCGAAGCAGCTTAATTCACCCCTCCACTTT.

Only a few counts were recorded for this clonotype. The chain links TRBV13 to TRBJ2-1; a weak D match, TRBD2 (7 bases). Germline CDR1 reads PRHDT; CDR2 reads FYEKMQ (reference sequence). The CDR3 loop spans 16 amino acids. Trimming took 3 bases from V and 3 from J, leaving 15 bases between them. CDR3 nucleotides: TGTGCCAGCAGCTTTAAGGGGGTAGCGGGCTACAATGAGCAGTTCTTC. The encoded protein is CASSFKGVAGYNEQFF.

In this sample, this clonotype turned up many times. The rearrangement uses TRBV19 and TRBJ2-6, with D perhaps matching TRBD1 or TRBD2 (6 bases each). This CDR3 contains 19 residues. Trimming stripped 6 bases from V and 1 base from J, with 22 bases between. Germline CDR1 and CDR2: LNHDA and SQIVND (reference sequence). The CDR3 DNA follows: TGTGCCAGTAGCGGGGGACATCTGGGAGGCCTATCTGGGGCCAACGTCCTGACTTTC. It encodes CASSGGHLGGLSGANVLTF.